One T cell receptor beta chain is described in this entry. The data are from a study of blood T cell repertoires in COVID-19. Study at large: Sites across the United States, Italy and Spain contributed samples from acute and convalescent COVID-19.

Sequenced by immunoSEQ multiplex PCR; TCRdb stores in-frame clones only, minus some. The sample records roughly 160,000 clones, roughly 86% being singletons. V dropped 4 bases and J dropped 5 bases, with 14 bases sitting between them. Germline assignment: CDR1 LNHDA and CDR2 SQIVND (reference sequence). This CDR3 spans 14 amino acids. Seattle patients were enrolled while actively infected and followed longitudinally. This TCR derives from a woman of 80 years or more with COVID-19, enrolled during active disease. Sequenced input: peripheral blood. The chain is built from TRBV19 and TRBJ1-1; maybe TRBD1 (5 bases). This chain's CDR3 is CASSRGDRWTEAFF. The CDR3 nucleotides read TGTGCCAGTAGTAGGGGGGATCGGTGGACTGAAGCTTTCTTT.